These 19 T cell receptor beta chains came from one sample sequenced in a study of blood T cell repertoires in COVID-19. Using immunoSEQ multiplex PCR, the repertoire was profiled, and TCRdb retains in-frame clones only, with some absent. The data show around 130,000 clones, around four fifths seen once. What was sequenced was peripheral blood. The receptors stem from a man of 80 years or more with acute or convalescent COVID-19.

The chain recombines TRBV7-8 with TRBJ1-1; D perhaps matches TRBD1 (6 bases). Germline CDR1 and CDR2: SGHVS and FQNEAQ. Trimming left V 2 bases short and J 2 bases short, with 12 bases between. The length of the CDR3 is 15 residues. CDR3 sequence: CASSLWGGTNTEAFF. CDR3 coding DNA: TGTGCCAGCAGCTTATGGGGGGGCACTAACACTGAAGCTTTCTTT.

In its sample, this clone was seen once. V is TRBV3-1 (or the pseudogene TRBV3-2) and J is TRBJ2-7, with 8 bases matching TRBD2. V gave up 1 base and J gave up 0 bases; unmatched junction bases: 2. The germline V gene encodes CDR1 LGHDT and CDR2 YNNKEL (reference sequence). This CDR3 has 15 amino acids. CDR3 sequence: CASSQGSGDSYEQYF. The CDR3 bases are TGTGCCAGCAGCCAAGGTAGCGGGGACTCCTACGAGCAGTACTTC.

V gene TRBV30 combines with J gene TRBJ2-7, with D perhaps TRBD1 (7 bases). Trimming pared 4 bases from V and 4 bases from J, leaving 8 bases between. Germline V gene sequence: CDR1 GTSNPN, CDR2 SVGIG (reference sequence). CDR3 length: 11 amino acids. CDR3 residues: CAWTGGYEQYF. In nucleotides, the CDR3 is TGTGCCTGGACAGGGGGGTACGAGCAGTACTTC.

This clone appeared many times. The V call is TRBV6-5, the J call TRBJ1-2, with a possible D match to TRBD1 (5 bases). Germline CDR1 is MNHEY and CDR2 is SVGAGI. This CDR3 is built from 12 residues. Trimming took 8 bases from V and 7 from J, leaving 14 bases between them. The chain's CDR3 is CASRSGQRGYTF. The CDR3 DNA reads TGTGCCAGCCGCTCAGGGCAGCGTGGCTACACCTTC.

This clone was recorded a few times. V and J are TRBV10-3 and TRBJ2-7; the match to TRBD1 covers 10 bases. Germline V gene data show CDR1 as ENHRY and CDR2 as SYGVKD. The CDR3 totals 15 residues. V lost 1 base and J lost 5; bases outside the gene matches: 5. The CDR3 loop is CAISEYGTGVDEQYF. The CDR3 DNA is TGTGCCATCAGTGAGTATGGGACAGGGGTTGACGAGCAGTACTTC.

J is TRBJ2-2 and V is TRBV4-2; 7 nucleotides agree with TRBD2. The CDR3 has 18 residues. Unmatched junction bases numbered 13, after V lost 0 bases and J lost 6 bases. CDR1 and CDR2 (germline): LGHNA, YNFKEQ. DNA for the CDR3: TGTGCCAGCAGCCAAGAAAGGACTACGGAGCGGGGCCCCGGGGAGCTGTTTTTT. Translating it yields CASSQERTTERGPGELFF.

The chain links TRBV10-3 to TRBJ1-6; possible D gene TRBD1, 6 bases. The germline CDR1 and CDR2 sequences are ENHRY and SYGVKD. This CDR3 has 14 amino acids. With 10 bases removed from V and 8 bases from J, the gap between germline ends came to 18 bases. CDR3 bases: TGTGCCACCAAGTCCGGGGGGCTAGATTCACCCCTCCACTTT. This encodes CATKSGGLDSPLHF.

The count of this clone is one. The rearrangement uses TRBV7-2 and TRBJ1-2; D is unclear. Trimming removed 2 bases at V and 8 bases at J, with 12 bases between. The CDR3 runs 13 residues. Looked up from germline, CDR1 is SGHTA and CDR2 is FQGNSA. The CDR3 is CASSLNSGEGYTF. The CDR3 DNA reads as TGTGCCAGCAGCTTAAACAGCGGGGAGGGCTACACCTTC.

The genes are TRBV20-1 and TRBJ1-2; D possibly corresponds to TRBD1 (5 bases). Germline V gene data show CDR1 as DFQATT and CDR2 as SNEGSKA (reference sequence). The length of the CDR3 is 16 residues. With 3 bases removed from V and 8 bases from J, the gap between germline ends came to 25 bases. The CDR3 loop reads CSASLAQGGRGGGYTF. The CDR3 coding sequence is TGCAGTGCTAGTCTCGCCCAGGGCGGTAGGGGTGGAGGCTACACCTTC.

The chain uses TRBV7-6 and TRBJ2-5; 12 nucleotides line up with TRBD2. The junction had 5 bases not matched to a gene; V was cut back by 5 bases and J by 1 base. The CDR3 is 16 residues long. Germline CDR1 SGHVS, CDR2 FNYEAQ. The CDR3 spells CASSRGLAGLQETQYF. The CDR3 bases are TGTGCCAGCAGCCGCGGACTAGCGGGGCTCCAAGAGACCCAGTACTTC.

The genes are TRBV6-5 and TRBJ1-5; D is perhaps TRBD1 (5 bases). Per germline, CDR1 MNHEY and CDR2 SVGAGI. V gave up 5 bases and J gave up 5 bases, with 13 bases separating them. CDR3 length equals 14 residues. The CDR3 DNA reads as TGTGCCAGCAGTCCATCTTGGGGGGATCAGCCCCAGCATTTT. Translated, it gives CASSPSWGDQPQHF.

This clone was recorded only once. The rearrangement links TRBV24-1 to TRBJ2-3; 7 bases agree with TRBD2. Trimming cost V 8 bases and J 2 bases; bases outside gene matches: 6. There are 14 residues in the CDR3. Germline lookup yields CDR1 KGHDR and CDR2 SFDVKD. CDR3 region: CATKGGKTTDTQYF. In nucleotides, the CDR3 is TGTGCCACCAAGGGAGGGAAAACCACAGATACGCAGTATTTT.

The rearrangement joins TRBV4-2 to TRBJ2-1, with unresolved D. The CDR3 is 13 residues long. Germline CDR1 reads LGHNA; CDR2 reads YNFKEQ. V dropped 1 base and J dropped 8 bases, with 9 bases sitting between them. CDR3 in DNA: TGTGCCAGCAGCCAAGGAGGCGGTGATGAGCAGTTCTTC. Protein: CASSQGGGDEQFF.

This clone has just a few counts. CDR3 protein: CASSISYSGGAFREQFF. The CDR3 DNA reads TGTGCCAGTAGTATTTCCTATAGCGGGGGGGCATTCCGTGAGCAGTTCTTC. The rearrangement uses TRBV19 and TRBJ2-1; 11 positions agree with TRBD2. The junction had 13 bases not matched to a gene; V was cut back by 3 bases and J by 9 bases. The CDR3 runs 17 residues. Germline lookup yields CDR1 LNHDA and CDR2 SQIVND (reference sequence).

The chain is built from TRBV11-3 and TRBJ2-1; D remains ambiguous. In germline, CDR1 is SGHNT, CDR2 YENEEA. The CDR3 length is 14 residues. Deletions cut 5 bases from V and 3 bases from J, with 11 bases between. The CDR3 here is CASSPDSYYNEQFF. The DNA for the CDR3 is TGTGCCAGCAGCCCAGACTCTTACTACAATGAGCAGTTCTTC. Based on the CDR3 plus reference TRBV11-3 and TRBJ2-1, the full variable domain is EAGVVQSPRYKIIEKKQPVAFWCNPISGHNTLYWYLQNLGQGPELLIRYENEEAVDDSQLPKDRFSAERLKGVDSTLKIQPAELGDSAVYLCASSPDSYYNEQFFGPGTRLTVL.

This clone counts as medium-sized. J is TRBJ1-3 and V is TRBV5-1; D gene unclear. V was clipped by 0 bases and J by 0 bases, with 10 bases between them. CDR3 length: 16 amino acids. From germline, CDR1 is SGHRS and CDR2 YFSETQ. Here the CDR3 reads CASSLAGSHSGNTIYF. For the CDR3, the DNA is TGCGCCAGCAGCTTGGCGGGGAGCCACTCTGGAAACACCATATATTTT.

This clone was detected a few times. The V call is TRBV5-8, the J call TRBJ2-2, with TRBD2 matching 9 bases. This CDR3 has 15 amino acids. Germline V gives CDR1 SGHTS, CDR2 YDEGEE. V lost 9 bases to trimming and J lost 4 bases; unmatched junction nucleotides: 10. The CDR3 reads CATRRGRVATGELFF. In nucleotides, the CDR3 is TGTGCCACCCGTCGCGGGAGGGTTGCCACCGGGGAGCTGTTTTTT.

J is TRBJ1-2 and V is TRBV19, with 9 bases that match TRBD1. The CDR3 covers 17 residues. J was trimmed by 2 bases and V by 2 bases; bases with no gene match: 9. From germline, CDR1 is LNHDA and CDR2 SQIVND (reference sequence). Here the CDR3 reads CASSIPGQGGINYGYTF. The CDR3 DNA follows: TGTGCCAGTAGTATACCGGGACAGGGAGGAATAAACTATGGCTACACCTTC.

The J gene is TRBJ2-5, the V gene TRBV7-9; 7 nucleotides line up with TRBD1. The germline CDR1 and CDR2 sequences are SEHNR and FQNEAQ (reference sequence). This CDR3 has 14 amino acids. J lost 3 bases, V lost 4 bases, and 5 bases had no gene match. The CDR3 DNA is TGTGCCAGCAGCTCCACAGGGGTGAAAGAGACCCAGTACTTC. Protein product: CASSSTGVKETQYF. The full variable domain, its missing parts supplied by reference TRBV7-9 and TRBJ2-5, is DTGVSQNPRHKITKRGQNVTFRCDPISEHNRLYWYRQTLGQGPEFLTYFQNEAQLEKSRLLSDRFSAERPKGSFSTLEIQRTEQGDSAMYLCASSSTGVKETQYFGPGTRLLVL.